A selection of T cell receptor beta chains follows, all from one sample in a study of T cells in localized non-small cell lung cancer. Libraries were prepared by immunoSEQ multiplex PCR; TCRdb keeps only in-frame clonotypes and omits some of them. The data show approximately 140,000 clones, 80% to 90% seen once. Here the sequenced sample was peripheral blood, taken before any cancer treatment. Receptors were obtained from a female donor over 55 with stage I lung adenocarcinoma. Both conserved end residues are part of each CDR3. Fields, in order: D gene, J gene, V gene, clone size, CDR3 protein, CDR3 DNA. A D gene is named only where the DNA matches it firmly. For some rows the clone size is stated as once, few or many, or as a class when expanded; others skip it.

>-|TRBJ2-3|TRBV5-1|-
CASSLADPTTDTQYF
TGCGCCAGCAGCTTGGCAGACCCGACTACAGATACGCAGTATTTT
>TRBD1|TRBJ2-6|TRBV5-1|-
CASSTSGTGATGANVLTF
TGCGCCAGCAGCACCTCCGGGACAGGGGCGACTGGGGCCAACGTCCTGACTTTC
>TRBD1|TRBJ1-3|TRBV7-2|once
CASSSFGQARNTIYF
TGTGCCAGCAGCTCTTTCGGACAGGCGAGAAACACCATATATTTT
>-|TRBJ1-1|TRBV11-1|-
CASSPPSSKGLPEAFF
TGTGCCAGCAGCCCCCCGTCGAGTAAGGGTTTACCTGAAGCTTTCTTT
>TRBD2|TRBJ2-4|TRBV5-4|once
CASSVQGGEDIQYF
TGTGCCAGCAGCGTCCAGGGAGGGGAGGACATTCAGTACTTC
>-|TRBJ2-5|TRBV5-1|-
CASSLTPAETQYF
TGCGCCAGCAGCTTAACCCCGGCGGAGACCCAGTACTTC
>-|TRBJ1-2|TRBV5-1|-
CASSFFATDQTSNYGYTF
TGCGCCAGCAGCTTTTTTGCGACAGACCAGACCTCTAACTATGGCTACACCTTC
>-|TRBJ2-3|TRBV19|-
CASSPSSTDTQYF
TGTGCCAGTAGTCCTAGTAGCACAGATACGCAGTATTTT
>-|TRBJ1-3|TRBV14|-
CASSQERKVNSGNTIYF
TGTGCCAGCAGCCAAGAACGGAAAGTAAACTCTGGAAACACCATATATTTT
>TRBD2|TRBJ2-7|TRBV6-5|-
CASRGGRANEQYF
TGTGCCAGCAGGGGCGGGAGGGCGAACGAGCAGTACTTC
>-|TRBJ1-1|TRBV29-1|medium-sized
CSVGGGDTEAFF
TGCAGCGTTGGTGGAGGGGATACTGAAGCTTTCTTT
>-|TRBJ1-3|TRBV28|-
CASRPGALDPGNTIYF
TGTGCCAGCAGACCCGGGGCACTGGACCCTGGAAACACCATATATTTT
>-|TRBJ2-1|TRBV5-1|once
CASSLSPIREYNEQFF
TGCGCCAGCAGCTTAAGTCCCATCCGGGAGTACAATGAGCAGTTCTTC
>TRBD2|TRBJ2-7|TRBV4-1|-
CASSQPGLAGVSEQYF
TGCGCCAGCAGCCAACCGGGACTAGCGGGAGTATCCGAGCAGTACTTC
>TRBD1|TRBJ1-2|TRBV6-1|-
CASSEALRTGYTF
TGTGCCAGCAGTGAAGCGCTGAGGACAGGGTACACCTTC
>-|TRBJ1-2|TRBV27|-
CASSDPYYGYTF
TGTGCCAGCAGCGACCCTTACTATGGCTACACCTTC
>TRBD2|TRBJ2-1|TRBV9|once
CASSVELAGASYNEQFF
TGTGCCAGCAGCGTAGAACTAGCGGGCGCCTCCTACAATGAGCAGTTCTTC
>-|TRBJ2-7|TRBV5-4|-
CASSLGTYAYEQYF
TGTGCCAGCAGTCTCGGGACATATGCCTACGAGCAGTACTTC
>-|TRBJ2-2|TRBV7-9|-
CASFDTWERDNTGELFF
TGTGCCAGCTTCGACACTTGGGAACGGGACAACACCGGGGAGCTGTTTTTT
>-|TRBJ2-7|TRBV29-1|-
CSVEVVGYEQYF
TGCAGCGTTGAAGTCGTGGGGTACGAGCAGTACTTC
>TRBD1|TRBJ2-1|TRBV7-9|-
CASSLADRGRYNEQFF
TGTGCCAGCAGCTTAGCGGACAGGGGACGCTACAATGAGCAGTTCTTC
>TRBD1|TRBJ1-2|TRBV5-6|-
CASSLTGGLQGYTF
TGTGCCAGCAGCTTGACAGGGGGCTTGCAGGGCTACACCTTC
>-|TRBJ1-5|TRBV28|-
CASSLLGIGNQPQHF
TGTGCCAGCAGTTTATTAGGGATTGGCAATCAGCCCCAGCATTTT
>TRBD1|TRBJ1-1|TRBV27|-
CASRLQGEMNTEAFF
TGTGCCAGCAGGCTACAGGGGGAAATGAACACTGAAGCTTTCTTT
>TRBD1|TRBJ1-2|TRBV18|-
CASSPPGQGFYGYTF
TGTGCCAGCTCACCACCGGGACAGGGTTTCTATGGCTACACCTTC
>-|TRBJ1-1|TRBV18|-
CASSPDGSTEAFF
TGTGCCAGCTCACCAGACGGGAGCACTGAAGCTTTCTTT
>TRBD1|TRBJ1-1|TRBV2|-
CASSLGQVLTEAFF
TGTGCCAGCAGTCTAGGACAGGTTCTAACTGAAGCTTTCTTT
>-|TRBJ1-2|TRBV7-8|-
CASSQQKGARTVNYGYTF
TGTGCCAGCAGCCAACAGAAAGGGGCCAGAACTGTTAACTATGGCTACACCTTC
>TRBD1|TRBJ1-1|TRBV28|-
CASNPNGQGNTEAFF
TGTGCCAGCAACCCCAATGGACAGGGGAACACTGAAGCTTTCTTT
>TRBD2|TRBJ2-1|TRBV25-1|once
CASRAIAVAGNNEQFF
TGTGCCAGCAGGGCTATAGCGGTAGCGGGAAACAATGAGCAGTTCTTC
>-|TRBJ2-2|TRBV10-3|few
CAISEGGGHTGELFF
TGTGCCATCAGTGAGGGGGGTGGGCACACCGGGGAGCTGTTTTTT
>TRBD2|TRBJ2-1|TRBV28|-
CASSTTGLNLFF
TGTGCCAGCAGCACAACGGGACTAAATTTGTTCTTC
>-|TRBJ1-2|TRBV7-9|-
CASSLAGGYGYTF
TGTGCCAGCAGCTTAGCAGGGGGCTATGGCTACACCTTC
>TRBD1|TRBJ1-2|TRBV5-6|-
CASSPGQGDLVGYTF
TGTGCCAGCAGCCCGGGACAGGGTGACCTGGTTGGCTACACCTTC
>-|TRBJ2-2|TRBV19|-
CASSTEGTGELFF
TGTGCCAGTAGTACGGAGGGCACCGGGGAGCTGTTTTTT
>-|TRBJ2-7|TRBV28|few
CASRAAGPNYEQYF
TGTGCCAGCAGGGCGGCCGGTCCTAACTACGAGCAGTACTTC
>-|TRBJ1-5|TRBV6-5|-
CASSRTDGGQPQHF
TGTGCCAGCAGTCGGACTGACGGAGGGCAGCCCCAGCATTTT
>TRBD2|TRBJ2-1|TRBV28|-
CASSASGRARNEQFF
TGTGCCAGCAGTGCCAGCGGGAGGGCGAGGAATGAGCAGTTCTTC
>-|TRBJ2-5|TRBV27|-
CASSLFAGGETQYF
TGTGCCAGCAGTTTATTCGCTGGAGGAGAGACCCAGTACTTC
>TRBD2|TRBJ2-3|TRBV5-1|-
CASRPLAGGPDTQYF
TGCGCCAGCAGACCCCTAGCGGGAGGCCCAGATACGCAGTATTTT
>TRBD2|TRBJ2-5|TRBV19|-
CASSIGIGLAGQETQYF
TGTGCCAGTAGTATAGGTATCGGACTAGCGGGGCAAGAGACCCAGTACTTC
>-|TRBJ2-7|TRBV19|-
CASNLGAGYEQYF
TGTGCCAGTAATTTGGGGGCTGGCTACGAGCAGTACTTC
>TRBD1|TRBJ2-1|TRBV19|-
CASSVGQGMNNEQFF
TGTGCCAGTAGTGTGGGACAGGGGATGAATAATGAGCAGTTCTTC